This TCR beta chain was recovered during a study of Tregs in tolerant kidney transplant recipients. Produced via immunoSEQ multiplex PCR; TCRdb's table is partial and in-frame only. The sample has 240,000 or so clones; approximately 83% are singletons. This clonotype was obtained from a human donor in good health. Sequencing was done on a sample of CD4+ T cells from blood.

In DNA, the CDR3 is TGCAGCGTTGAAGGTCGAGGACAGACGGACTATGGCTACACCTTC. It codes for CSVEGRGQTDYGYTF. This sequence joins TRBV29-1 and TRBJ1-2; maybe TRBD1 (6 bases). This CDR3 spans 15 amino acids. The V and J ends lost 1 base and 3 bases respectively, with 15 bases between them. Germline V lookup: CDR1 SQVTM, CDR2 ANQGSEA. Filled out from reference TRBV29-1 and TRBJ1-2, the complete variable domain reads SAVISQKPSRDICQRGTSLTIQCQVDSQVTMMFWYRQQPGQSLTLIATANQGSEATYESGFVIDKFPISRPNLTFSTLTVSNMSPEDSSIYLCSVEGRGQTDYGYTFGSGTRLTVV.